Below, one T cell receptor beta chain is given with its context. This sample is drawn from a study of technical replicates of blood from several donors. Assay used: immunoSEQ multiplex PCR; TCRdb lists only in-frame clones, some missing. The table lists 70,000 to 95,000 clones, approximately 94% of them singletons, with 0.25% to 0.3% in the top ten. The CDR3 is made up of 14 amino acids. Per germline, CDR1 MNHEY and CDR2 SMNVEV (reference sequence). Trimming stripped 6 bases from V and 5 bases from J, with 15 bases between. The specimen was T cells isolated from PBMCs. V gene TRBV27 combines with J gene TRBJ2-3, with D tentatively TRBD2 (5 bases). The sequence came from a human donor in good health. The CDR3 sequence is CASRLLGGQDTQYF. The CDR3 coding sequence is TGTGCCAGCAGGCTACTAGGCGGTCAAGATACGCAGTATTTT.